The T cell receptor beta chain described here comes from a study of blood T cells in healthy people across ages. Study outcomes and limitations: As age increased, TCR beta diversity per million T cells fell in a roughly linear fashion. A greater number of naive CD4+ cells and higher diversity distinguished long-lived donors from aged donors.

CDR3 length: 12 residues. V shed 4 bases and J shed 6 bases, with 13 bases lying between them. In germline, CDR1 is SQVTM, CDR2 ANQGSEA. Alongside a J-beta primer mix, a sample-barcoded 5' primer served in a second PCR lasting about 6 to 12 cycles. Each cDNA was tagged by a template-switch adaptor containing 12 random nucleotides. TCRdb analysed the 5' RACE reads with MiXCR anew, one entry per CDR3 protein. The profile shows fewer than 800,000 distinct CDR3 sequences, 49% of them singletons. Concerning this clonotype: Its antigen is unknown.

With each sample, at least 5.5 micrograms of total RNA were extracted. The V and J genes are TRBV29-1 and TRBJ2-7, with D perhaps given as TRBD1 or TRBD2 (5 bases each). The sample taken for sequencing was blood. This TCR derives from a woman aged 55-69 years in good health. CDR3 in amino acids: CSVGSGTGEQYF. CDR3 nucleotide sequence: TGCAGCGTTGGATCAGGGACCGGCGAGCAGTACTTC.